One and the same sample provided the 5 T cell receptor beta chains below, sequenced in a study of blood T cell repertoires in COVID-19. The protocol was immunoSEQ multiplex PCR, while the TCRdb copy is restricted to in-frame clones and leaves out a portion. Among more than 150,000 clones, roughly 86% were seen once, and the ten largest hold approximately 0.62%. Sequences were obtained from peripheral blood. These receptors came from a man aged 60 to 69 with COVID-19, enrolled during active disease.

The chain uses TRBV11-2 and TRBJ2-3; D call uncertain. Germline V CDR1 and CDR2: SGHAT, FQNNGV. This CDR3 comprises 14 residues. Deletions cut 4 bases from V and 4 bases from J, with 12 bases between. The CDR3 bases are TGTGCCAGCAGCTCACGGGTTGGAGCAGATACGCAGTATTTT. Its protein product is CASSSRVGADTQYF.

As regards this clone: Distinct nucleotide sequences in the sample also encode this CDR3. V is TRBV19 and J is TRBJ1-1; 7 bases line up with TRBD1. CDR3 size: 14 residues. J lost 0 bases, V lost 2 bases, and 0 bases had no gene match. Germline V gives CDR1 LNHDA, CDR2 SQIVND (reference sequence). As DNA, the CDR3 is TGTGCCAGTAGTATAACAGGGGTGAACACTGAAGCTTTCTTT. This sequence encodes CASSITGVNTEAFF.

The chain carries TRBV30 and TRBJ2-3; D is unclear. V was cut by 2 bases and J by 2 bases, with 11 bases left in between. Germline CDR1 is GTSNPN and CDR2 is SVGIG (reference sequence). The CDR3 has 14 residues. CDR3 residues: CAWSFAGNTDTQYF. In nucleotides, the CDR3 is TGTGCCTGGAGTTTCGCAGGCAACACAGATACGCAGTATTTT.

CDR3 coding DNA: TGTGCCAGCAGCCAAGATCAAGGGGGAGTAGGGGGACAGAGCATTCAGTACTTC. It specifies CASSQDQGGVGGQSIQYF. This chain connects TRBV4-2 to TRBJ2-4; 7 nucleotides align to TRBD1. The CDR3 sequence is 18 residues long. V shed 0 bases and J 9 bases; nucleotides not matched to a gene: 17. CDR1 and CDR2 (germline): LGHNA, YNFKEQ.

The chain uses TRBV28 and TRBJ2-2; 7 nucleotides agree with TRBD2. The CDR3 extends over 15 amino acids. The junction had 13 bases not matched to a gene; V was cut back by 10 bases and J by 5 bases. CDR1 is MDHEN, CDR2 SYDVKM, per germline. CDR3 region: CAIRAGGSVTGELFF. As DNA, the CDR3 is TGTGCCATCCGCGCCGGGGGGTCTGTAACCGGGGAGCTGTTTTTT. Complete variable domain (other parts from reference TRBV28 and TRBJ2-2): DVKVTQSSRYLVKRTGEKVFLECVQDMDHENMFWYRQDPGLGLRLIYFSYDVKMKEKGDIPEGYSVSREKKERFSLILESASTNQTSMYLCAIRAGGSVTGELFFGEGSRLTVL.